This TCR beta chain is drawn from a study of blood T cell repertoires in COVID-19. On the study more broadly: PBMCs, B-cell-depleted T cells, or T cells provided the cDNA or gDNA that made up the material.

This CDR3 contains 13 residues. The ends were cut back, 1 base at V and 8 bases at J, with 11 bases in the middle. Data came from immunoSEQ multiplex PCR; TCRdb stores just in-frame clones and leaves some out. The sample has approximately 98,000 clones; around 80% are singletons. Sample: peripheral blood. The clonotype comes from a man older than 75 with acute or convalescent COVID-19. The rearrangement uses TRBV12-3 or TRBV12-4 and TRBJ1-2; D unresolved. CDR3 region: CASSLVYGGGYTF. The CDR3 DNA is TGTGCCAGCAGTTTAGTGTACGGCGGCGGCTACACCTTC.